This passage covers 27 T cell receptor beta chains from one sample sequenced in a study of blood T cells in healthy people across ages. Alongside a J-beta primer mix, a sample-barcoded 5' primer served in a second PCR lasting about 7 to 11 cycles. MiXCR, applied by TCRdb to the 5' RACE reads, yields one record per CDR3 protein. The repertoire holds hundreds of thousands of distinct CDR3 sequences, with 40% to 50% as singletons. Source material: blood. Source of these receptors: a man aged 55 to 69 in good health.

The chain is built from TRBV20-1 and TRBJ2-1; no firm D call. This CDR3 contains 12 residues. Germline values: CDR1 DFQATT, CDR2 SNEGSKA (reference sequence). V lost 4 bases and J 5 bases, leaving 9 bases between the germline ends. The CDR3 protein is CSANDPDNEQFF. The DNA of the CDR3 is TGCAGTGCTAACGACCCGGACAATGAGCAGTTCTTC.

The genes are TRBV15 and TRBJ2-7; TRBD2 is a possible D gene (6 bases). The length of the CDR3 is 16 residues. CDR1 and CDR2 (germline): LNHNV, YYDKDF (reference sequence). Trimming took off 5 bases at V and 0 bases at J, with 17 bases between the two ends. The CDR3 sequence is CATSDWDSKSSYEQYF. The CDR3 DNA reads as TGTGCCACCAGCGACTGGGACTCTAAGAGCTCCTACGAGCAGTACTTC.

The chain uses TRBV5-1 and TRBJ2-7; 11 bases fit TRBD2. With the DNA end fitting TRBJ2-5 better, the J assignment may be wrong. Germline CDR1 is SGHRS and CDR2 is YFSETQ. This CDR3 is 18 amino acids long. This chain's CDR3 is CASSLPNTSGGLQETQYF. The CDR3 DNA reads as TGCGCCAGCAGCTTGCCAAATACTAGCGGGGGCCTCCAAGAGACCCAGTACTTC.

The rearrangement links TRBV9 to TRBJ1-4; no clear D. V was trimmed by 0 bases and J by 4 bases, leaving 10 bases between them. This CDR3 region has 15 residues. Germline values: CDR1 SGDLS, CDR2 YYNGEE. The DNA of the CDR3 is TGTGCCAGCAGCGTAGGACAACACAATAATGAAAAACTGTTTTTT. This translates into CASSVGQHNNEKLFF. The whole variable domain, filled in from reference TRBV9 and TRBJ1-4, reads DSGVTQTPKHLITATGQRVTLRCSPRSGDLSVYWYQQSLDQGLQFLIQYYNGEERAKGNILERFSAQQFPDLHSELNLSSLELGDSALYFCASSVGQHNNEKLFFGSGTQLSVL.

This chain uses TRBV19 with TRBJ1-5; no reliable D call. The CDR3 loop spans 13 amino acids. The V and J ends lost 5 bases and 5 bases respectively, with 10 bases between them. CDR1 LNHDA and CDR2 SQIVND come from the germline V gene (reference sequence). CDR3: CASSPQDYQPQHF. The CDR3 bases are TGTGCCAGTAGTCCCCAGGACTATCAGCCCCAGCATTTT.

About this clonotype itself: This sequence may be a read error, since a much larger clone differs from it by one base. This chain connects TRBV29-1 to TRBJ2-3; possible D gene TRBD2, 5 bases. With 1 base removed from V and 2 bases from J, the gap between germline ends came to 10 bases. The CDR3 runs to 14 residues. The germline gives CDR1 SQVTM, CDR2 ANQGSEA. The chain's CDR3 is CSVEVAGLTDTQYF. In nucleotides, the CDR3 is TGCAGCGTTGAAGTGGCTGGACTCACAGATACGCAGTATTTT.

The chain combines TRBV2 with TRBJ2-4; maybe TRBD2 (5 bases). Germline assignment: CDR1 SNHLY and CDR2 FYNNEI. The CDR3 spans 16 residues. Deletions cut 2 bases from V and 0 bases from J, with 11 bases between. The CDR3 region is CASSEREALAKNIQYF. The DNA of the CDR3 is TGTGCCAGCAGTGAACGGGAAGCTCTAGCCAAAAACATTCAGTACTTC.

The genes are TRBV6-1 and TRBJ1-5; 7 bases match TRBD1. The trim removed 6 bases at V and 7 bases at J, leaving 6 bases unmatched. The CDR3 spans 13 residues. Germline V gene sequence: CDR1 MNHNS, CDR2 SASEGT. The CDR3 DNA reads TGTGCCAGCAGGGAGACAGGGTCCCAGCCCCAGCATTTT. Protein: CASRETGSQPQHF.

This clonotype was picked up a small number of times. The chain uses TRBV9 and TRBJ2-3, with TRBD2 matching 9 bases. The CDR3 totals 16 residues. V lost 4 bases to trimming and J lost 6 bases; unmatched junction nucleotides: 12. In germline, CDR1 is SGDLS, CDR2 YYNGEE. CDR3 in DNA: TGTGCCAGCAGCTCTTGGGCTAGCGGGACGGAGGATACGCAGTATTTT. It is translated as CASSSWASGTEDTQYF.

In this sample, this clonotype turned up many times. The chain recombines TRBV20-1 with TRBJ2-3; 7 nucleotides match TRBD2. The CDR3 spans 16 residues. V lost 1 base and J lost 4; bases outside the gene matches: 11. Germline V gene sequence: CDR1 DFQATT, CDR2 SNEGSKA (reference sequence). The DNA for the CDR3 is TGCAGTGCTAGAGGCCTTAGCGAGCGGGGATCAGATACGCAGTATTTT. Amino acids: CSARGLSERGSDTQYF.

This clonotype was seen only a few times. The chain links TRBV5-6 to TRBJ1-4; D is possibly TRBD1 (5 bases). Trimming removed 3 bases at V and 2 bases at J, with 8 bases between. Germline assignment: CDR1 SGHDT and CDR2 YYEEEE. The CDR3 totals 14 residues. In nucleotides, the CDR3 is TGTGCCAGCAGCTGGGGGTTGACTAATGAAAAACTGTTTTTT. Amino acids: CASSWGLTNEKLFF. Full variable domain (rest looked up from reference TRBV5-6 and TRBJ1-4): DAGVTQSPTHLIKTRGQQVTLRCSPKSGHDTVSWYQQALGQGPQFIFQYYEEEERQRGNFPDRFSGHQFPNYSSELNVNALLLGDSALYLCASSWGLTNEKLFFGSGTQLSVL.

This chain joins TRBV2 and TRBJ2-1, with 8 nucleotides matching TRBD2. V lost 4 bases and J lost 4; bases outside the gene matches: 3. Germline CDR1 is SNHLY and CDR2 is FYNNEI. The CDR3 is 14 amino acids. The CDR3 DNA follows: TGTGCCAGCAGTGGACTAGCGCTGTACAATGAGCAGTTCTTC. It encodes CASSGLALYNEQFF.

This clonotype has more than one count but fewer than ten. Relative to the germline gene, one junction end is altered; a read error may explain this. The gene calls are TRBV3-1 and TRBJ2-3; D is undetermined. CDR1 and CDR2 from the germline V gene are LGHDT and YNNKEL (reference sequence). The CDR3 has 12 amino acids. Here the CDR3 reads CASSQTTNTQYF. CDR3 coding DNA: TGTGCCAGCAGCCAAACCACAAATACGCAGTATTTT.

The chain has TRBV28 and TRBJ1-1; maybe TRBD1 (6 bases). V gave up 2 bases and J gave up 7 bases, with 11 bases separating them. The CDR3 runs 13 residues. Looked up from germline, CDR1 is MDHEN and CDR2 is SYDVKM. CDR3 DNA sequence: TGTGCCAGCAGTTTACCGGGGGGCGGTGAAGCTTTCTTT. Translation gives CASSLPGGGEAFF.

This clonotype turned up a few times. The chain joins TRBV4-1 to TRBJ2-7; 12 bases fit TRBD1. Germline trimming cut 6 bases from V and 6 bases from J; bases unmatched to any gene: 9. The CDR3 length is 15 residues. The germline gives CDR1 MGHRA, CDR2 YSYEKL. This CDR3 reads CASSSAGQGAGEQYF. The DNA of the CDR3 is TGCGCCAGCAGTTCTGCGGGACAGGGGGCGGGCGAGCAGTACTTC.

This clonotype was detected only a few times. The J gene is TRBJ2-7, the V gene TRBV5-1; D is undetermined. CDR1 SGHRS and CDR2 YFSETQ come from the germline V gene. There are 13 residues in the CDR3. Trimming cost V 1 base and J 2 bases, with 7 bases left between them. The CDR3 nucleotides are TGCGCCAGCAGCTTGCAAGCCCCCTACGAGCAGTACTTC. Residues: CASSLQAPYEQYF.

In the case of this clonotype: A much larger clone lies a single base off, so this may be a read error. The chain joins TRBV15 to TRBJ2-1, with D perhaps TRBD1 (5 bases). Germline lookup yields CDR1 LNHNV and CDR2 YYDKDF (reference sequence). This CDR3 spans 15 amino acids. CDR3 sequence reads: CVTSRAEDEYNEQFF. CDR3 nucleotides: TGTGTCACCAGCAGGGCGGAAGACGAGTACAATGAGCAGTTCTTC.

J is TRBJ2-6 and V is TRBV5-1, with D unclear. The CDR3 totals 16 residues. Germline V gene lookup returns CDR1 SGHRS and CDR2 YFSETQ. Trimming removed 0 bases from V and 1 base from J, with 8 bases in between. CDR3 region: CASSLEPNSGANVLTF. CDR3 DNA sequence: TGCGCCAGCAGCTTGGAGCCGAATTCTGGGGCCAACGTCCTGACTTTC.

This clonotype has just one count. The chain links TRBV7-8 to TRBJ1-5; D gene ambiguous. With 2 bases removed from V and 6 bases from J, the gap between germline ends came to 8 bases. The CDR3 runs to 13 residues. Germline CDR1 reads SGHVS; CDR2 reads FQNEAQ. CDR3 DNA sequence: TGTGCCAGCAGCTTATTGGTTGCTCAGCCCCAGCATTTT. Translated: CASSLLVAQPQHF.

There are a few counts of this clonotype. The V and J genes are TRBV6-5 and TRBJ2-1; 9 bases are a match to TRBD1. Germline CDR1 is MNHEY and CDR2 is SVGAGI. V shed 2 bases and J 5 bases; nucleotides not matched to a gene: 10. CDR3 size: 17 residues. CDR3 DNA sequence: TGTGCCAGCAGTTACCCAAAAGCCGGGACAGGGAACAATGAGCAGTTCTTC. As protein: CASSYPKAGTGNNEQFF.

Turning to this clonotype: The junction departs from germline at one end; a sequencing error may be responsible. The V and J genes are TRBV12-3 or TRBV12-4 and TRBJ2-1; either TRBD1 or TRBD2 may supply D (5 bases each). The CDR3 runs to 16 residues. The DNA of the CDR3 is TGTGCCTGCAGTCCAGGGACGGATCTCTCGTGGAATGAGCAGTTCTTC. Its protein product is CACSPGTDLSWNEQFF.

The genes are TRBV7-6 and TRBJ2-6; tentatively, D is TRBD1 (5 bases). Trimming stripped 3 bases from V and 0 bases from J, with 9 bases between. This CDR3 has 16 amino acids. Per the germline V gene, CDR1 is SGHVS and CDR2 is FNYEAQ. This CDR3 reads CASSFPRDSGANVLTF. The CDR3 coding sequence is TGTGCCAGCAGCTTCCCCAGGGACTCTGGGGCCAACGTCCTGACTTTC. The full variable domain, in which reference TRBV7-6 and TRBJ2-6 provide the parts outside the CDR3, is GAGVSQSPRYKVTKRGQDVALRCDPISGHVSLYWYRQALGQGPEFLTYFNYEAQQDKSGLPNDRFSAERPEGSISTLTIQRTEQRDSAMYRCASSFPRDSGANVLTFGAGSRLTVL.

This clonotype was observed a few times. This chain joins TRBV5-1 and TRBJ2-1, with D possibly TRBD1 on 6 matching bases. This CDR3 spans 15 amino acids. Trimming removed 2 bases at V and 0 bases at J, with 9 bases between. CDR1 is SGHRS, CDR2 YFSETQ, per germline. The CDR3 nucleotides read TGCGCCAGCAGCTTACGGGACAACTCCTACAATGAGCAGTTCTTC. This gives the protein CASSLRDNSYNEQFF.

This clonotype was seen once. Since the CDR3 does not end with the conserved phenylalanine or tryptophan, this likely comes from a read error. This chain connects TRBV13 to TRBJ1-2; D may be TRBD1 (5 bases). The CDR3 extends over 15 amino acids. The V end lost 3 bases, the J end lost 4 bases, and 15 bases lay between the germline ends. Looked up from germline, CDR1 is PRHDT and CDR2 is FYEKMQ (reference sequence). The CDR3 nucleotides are TGTGCCAGCAGCTTGGGAACCCCAGGGATCTATGGCTACACCTTA. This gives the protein CASSLGTPGIYGYTL.

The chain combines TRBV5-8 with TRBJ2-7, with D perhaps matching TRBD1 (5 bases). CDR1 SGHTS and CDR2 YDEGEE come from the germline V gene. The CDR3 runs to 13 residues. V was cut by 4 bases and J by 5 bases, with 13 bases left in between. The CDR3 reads CASSQYGADEQYF. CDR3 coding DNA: TGTGCCAGCAGCCAGTATGGGGCGGACGAGCAGTACTTC.

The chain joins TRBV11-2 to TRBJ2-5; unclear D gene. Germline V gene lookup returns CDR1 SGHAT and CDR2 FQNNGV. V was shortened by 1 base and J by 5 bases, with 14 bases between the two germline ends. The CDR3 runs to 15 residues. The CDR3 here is CASSLGGSMPETQYF. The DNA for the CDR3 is TGTGCCAGCAGCTTAGGTGGGTCCATGCCGGAGACCCAGTACTTC.

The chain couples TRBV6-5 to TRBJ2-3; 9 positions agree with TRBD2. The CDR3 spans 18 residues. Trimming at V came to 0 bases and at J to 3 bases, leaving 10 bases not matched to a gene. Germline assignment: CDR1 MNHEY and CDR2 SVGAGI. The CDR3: CASSYSIPAGGRTDTQYF. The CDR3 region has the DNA TGTGCCAGCAGTTACTCGATACCAGCGGGGGGTAGAACAGATACGCAGTATTTT.